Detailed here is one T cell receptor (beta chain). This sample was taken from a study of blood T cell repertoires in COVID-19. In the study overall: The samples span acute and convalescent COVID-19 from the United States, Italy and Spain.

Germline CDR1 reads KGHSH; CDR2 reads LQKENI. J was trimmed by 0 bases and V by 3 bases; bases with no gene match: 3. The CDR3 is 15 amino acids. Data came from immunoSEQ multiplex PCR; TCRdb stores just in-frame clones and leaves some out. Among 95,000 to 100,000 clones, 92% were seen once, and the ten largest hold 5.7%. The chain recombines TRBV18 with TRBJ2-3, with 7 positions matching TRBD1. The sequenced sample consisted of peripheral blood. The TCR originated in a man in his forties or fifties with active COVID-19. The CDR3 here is CASSPLQGSTDTQYF. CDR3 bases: TGTGCCAGCTCACCGCTACAGGGGAGCACAGATACGCAGTATTTT.